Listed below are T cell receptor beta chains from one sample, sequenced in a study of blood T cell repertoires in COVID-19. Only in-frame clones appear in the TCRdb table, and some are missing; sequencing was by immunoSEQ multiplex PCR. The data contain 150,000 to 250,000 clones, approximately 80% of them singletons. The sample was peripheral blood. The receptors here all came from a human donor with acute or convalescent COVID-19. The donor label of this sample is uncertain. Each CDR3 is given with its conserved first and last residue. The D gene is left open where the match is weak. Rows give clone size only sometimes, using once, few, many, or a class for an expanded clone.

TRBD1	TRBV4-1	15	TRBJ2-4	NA	CASSHPDRGVNIQYF	TGCGCCAGCAGCCACCCGGACAGGGGAGTGAACATTCAGTACTTC
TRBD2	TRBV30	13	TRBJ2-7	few	CAWRNSGSPEQYF	TGTGCCTGGAGAAATAGCGGGAGTCCCGAGCAGTACTTC
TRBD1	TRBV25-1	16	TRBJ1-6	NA	CASSDTGGGRGSPLHF	TGTGCCAGCAGTGATACAGGGGGGGGCCGAGGGTCACCCCTCCACTTT
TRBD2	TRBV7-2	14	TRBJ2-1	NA	CASSVGLAYNEQFF	TGTGCCAGCAGCGTAGGACTAGCCTACAATGAGCAGTTCTTC
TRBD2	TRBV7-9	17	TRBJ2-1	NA	CASSFVGGRNSYNEQFF	TGTGCCAGCAGCTTCGTGGGCGGGAGGAACTCCTACAATGAGCAGTTCTTC
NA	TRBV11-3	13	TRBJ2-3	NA	CASSFWAGDTQYF	TGTGCCAGCAGCTTCTGGGCCGGAGATACGCAGTATTTT
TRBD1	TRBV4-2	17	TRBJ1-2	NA	CASSQALGGQGVGGYTF	TGTGCCAGCAGCCAAGCATTGGGGGGACAGGGCGTTGGTGGCTACACCTTC
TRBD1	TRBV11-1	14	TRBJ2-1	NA	CASSPRDSRSEQFF	TGTGCCAGCAGCCCTAGGGACAGCCGGAGTGAGCAGTTCTTC
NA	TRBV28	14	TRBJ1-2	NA	CASSLSREGYGYTF	TGTGCCAGCAGTTTGAGTAGGGAGGGGTATGGCTACACCTTC
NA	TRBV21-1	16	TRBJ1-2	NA	CASSKEEKGMNYGYTF	TGTGCCAGCAGCAAAGAGGAGAAGGGGATGAACTATGGCTACACCTTC
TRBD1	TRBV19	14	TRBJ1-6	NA	CASRDRGRNSPLHF	TGTGCCAGTCGGGACAGGGGACGGAATTCACCCCTCCACTTT
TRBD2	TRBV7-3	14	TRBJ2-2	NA	CASSFRGDTGELFF	TGTGCCAGCAGCTTTCGGGGGGACACCGGGGAGCTGTTTTTT
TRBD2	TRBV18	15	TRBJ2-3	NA	CASSPGLARADTQYF	TGTGCCAGCTCACCGGGACTAGCGAGGGCAGATACGCAGTATTTT
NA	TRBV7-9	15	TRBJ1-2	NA	CASSFISNPVYGYTF	TGTGCCAGCAGCTTTATATCAAATCCGGTCTATGGCTACACCTTC
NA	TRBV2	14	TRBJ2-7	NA	CASSELVPSYEQYF	TGTGCCAGCAGTGAGCTAGTCCCCTCGTACGAGCAGTACTTC
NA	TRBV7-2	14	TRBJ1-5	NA	CASSLRGGNQPQHF	TGTGCCAGCAGCTTAAGGGGCGGCAATCAGCCCCAGCATTTT
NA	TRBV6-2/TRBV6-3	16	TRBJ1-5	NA	CASSYSPGGSNQPQHF	TGTGCCAGCAGTTACTCCCCGGGGGGAAGCAATCAGCCCCAGCATTTT
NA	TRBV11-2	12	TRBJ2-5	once	CASSLVGKTQYF	TGTGCCAGCAGCTTAGTGGGCAAGACCCAGTACTTC
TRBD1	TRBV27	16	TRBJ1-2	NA	CASSSIGTEKNYGYTF	TGTGCCAGCAGTTCGATAGGGACAGAAAAAAACTATGGCTACACCTTC
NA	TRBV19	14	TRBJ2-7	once	CASSLGRDTPLLGF	TGTGCCAGTAGCCTGGGCCGCGACACTCCGCTACTCGGCTTC
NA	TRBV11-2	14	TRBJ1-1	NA	CASSLLISGTEAFF	TGTGCCAGCAGTCTCCTAATCAGCGGCACTGAAGCTTTCTTT
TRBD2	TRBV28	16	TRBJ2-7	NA	CASSFSLSGRSYEQYF	TGTGCCAGCAGTTTCTCCCTTAGCGGGAGATCCTACGAGCAGTACTTC
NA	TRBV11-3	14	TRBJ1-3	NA	CASSRDTSGNTIYF	TGTGCCAGCAGCCGGGACACCAGTGGAAACACCATATATTTT
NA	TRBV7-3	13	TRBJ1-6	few	CASSLTRASPLHF	TGTGCCAGCAGCTTAACCAGGGCTTCACCCCTCCACTTT
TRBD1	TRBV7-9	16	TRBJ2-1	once	CASSLALGTAYNEQFF	TGTGCCAGCAGCTTAGCTCTCGGGACAGCTTACAATGAGCAGTTCTTC
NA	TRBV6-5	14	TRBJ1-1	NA	CASSVVGGNTEAFF	TGTGCCAGCAGCGTAGTGGGGGGGAACACTGAAGCTTTCTTT